The clone carrying this TCR beta chain occurred a few times. The antigen remains unidentified. V lost 5 bases and J lost 10, with 18 bases in between. The length of the CDR3 is 15 residues. The data were obtained in a study of response to subunit inactivated influenza vaccine. Overall study results and limits: It was the authors' suggestion that each seasonal influenza vaccination recruits few new T cells.

Via MiXCR, TCRdb re-called the RT-PCR reads, giving one row per CDR3 protein. In the table there are more than 250,000 distinct CDR3 sequences, about a fifth of which are singletons. The V and J genes are TRBV12-3 or TRBV12-4 and TRBJ1-6; TRBD1 might be the D (5 bases). This receptor was identified in a man aged 50 to 75 who received an inactivated influenza vaccine. The material was PBMCs from blood, obtained approximately 20 months after vaccination. In DNA, the CDR3 is TGTGCCAGCAGTAGGGACGGACCGGCGTTGTCACCCCTCCACTTT. It is translated as CASSRDGPALSPLHF.